These 23 T cell receptor beta chains were sequenced from one sample in a study of blood T cell repertoires in COVID-19. Assay used: immunoSEQ multiplex PCR; TCRdb lists only in-frame clones, some missing. The data show some 76,000 clones, 82% seen once. The sequencing input was peripheral blood. These TCRs come from a man aged 45-65 years with acute or convalescent COVID-19.

This chain uses TRBV11-3 with TRBJ2-1; 8 bases line up with TRBD1. The germline V gene has CDR1 SGHNT and CDR2 YENEEA. Trimming cost V 2 bases and J 5 bases; bases outside gene matches: 5. The CDR3 length is 15 residues. Here the CDR3 reads CASSLRTGTNNEQFF. The CDR3 DNA is TGTGCCAGCAGCTTAAGGACAGGGACAAACAATGAGCAGTTCTTC.

This chain joins TRBV7-7 and TRBJ2-7; D call uncertain. The CDR3 has 15 amino acids. V dropped 7 bases and J dropped 1 base, with 17 bases sitting between them. Per the germline V gene, CDR1 is SSHAT and CDR2 is FNYEAQ (reference sequence). The CDR3 nucleotides read TGTGCCAGCACCTCAGACCCCCGCGGATCCTACGAGCAGTACTTC. Its translation: CASTSDPRGSYEQYF.

The gene calls are TRBV19 and TRBJ2-3, with 7 bases aligning to TRBD2. Germline loops: CDR1 LNHDA, CDR2 SQIVND (reference sequence). The CDR3 runs 15 residues. Trimming took 3 bases from V and 1 from J; bases not matched to a gene: 4. CDR3: CASSMEAGRTDTQYF. DNA for the CDR3: TGTGCCAGTAGTATGGAAGCGGGGCGCACAGATACGCAGTATTTT.

The chain carries TRBV2 and TRBJ1-2; weak D call: TRBD1 (6 bases). Germline CDR1 SNHLY, CDR2 FYNNEI. The CDR3 is 13 amino acids. V was shortened by 8 bases and J by 5 bases, with 15 bases between the two germline ends. In nucleotides, the CDR3 is TGTGCCAGCGTGGGGGGGGCAGGGTATGGCTACACCTTC. Translation: CASVGGAGYGYTF.

This chain uses TRBV11-2 with TRBJ2-3; perhaps TRBD2 as D (5 bases). CDR3 length: 16 residues. CDR1 and CDR2 (germline): SGHAT, FQNNGV. V was pared by 1 base and J by 2 bases, with 13 bases between. The CDR3 reads CASSLASATITDTQYF. In nucleotides, the CDR3 is TGTGCCAGCAGCTTAGCGTCGGCGACTATCACAGATACGCAGTATTTT. The whole variable domain, filled in from reference TRBV11-2 and TRBJ2-3, reads EAGVAQSPRYKIIEKRQSVAFWCNPISGHATLYWYQQILGQGPKLLIQFQNNGVVDDSQLPKDRFSAERLKGVDSTLKIQPAKLEDSAVYLCASSLASATITDTQYFGPGTRLTVL.

The V call is TRBV19, the J call TRBJ2-7, with 12 positions matching TRBD2. The CDR3 is 17 residues long. Germline values: CDR1 LNHDA, CDR2 SQIVND (reference sequence). Trimming at V came to 6 bases and at J to 3 bases, leaving 12 bases not matched to a gene. The CDR3 DNA sequence: TGTGCCAGTAGGCCCAGACTAGCGGGAGAAAATTACTACGAGCAGTACTTC. It translates to CASRPRLAGENYYEQYF.

This clone was found once. CDR3 sequence reads: CASSVGGTPSGTGELFF. For the CDR3, the DNA is TGTGCCAGCAGCGTAGGGGGGACACCCTCGGGCACCGGGGAGCTGTTTTTT. The chain is built from TRBV9 and TRBJ2-2; D might be TRBD1 (6 bases). The CDR3 length is 17 residues. CDR1 and CDR2 (germline): SGDLS, YYNGEE. Trimming removed 0 bases at V and 4 bases at J, with 16 bases between. The whole variable domain, filled in from reference TRBV9 and TRBJ2-2, reads DSGVTQTPKHLITATGQRVTLRCSPRSGDLSVYWYQQSLDQGLQFLIQYYNGEERAKGNILERFSAQQFPDLHSELNLSSLELGDSALYFCASSVGGTPSGTGELFFGEGSRLTVL.

The CDR3 DNA sequence: TGCGCCAGCAGCTTGGACAGGGTGACAGATACGCAGTATTTT. Residues: CASSLDRVTDTQYF. The chain has TRBV5-1 and TRBJ2-3; maybe TRBD1 (6 bases). The CDR3 totals 14 residues. V lost 0 bases, J lost 3 bases, and 8 bases lay in between. CDR1 and CDR2 from the germline V gene are SGHRS and YFSETQ.

This chain connects TRBV9 to TRBJ2-7; 8 bases line up with TRBD1. CDR1 and CDR2 (germline): SGDLS, YYNGEE. V dropped 2 bases and J dropped 2; count of bases not matched to a gene: 3. This CDR3 is built from 14 residues. The CDR3 region has the DNA TGTGCCAGCAGCGTGGGACAGGACACCTACGAGCAGTACTTC. Translated, it gives CASSVGQDTYEQYF.

V and J are TRBV10-1 and TRBJ2-7; D possibly corresponds to TRBD1 (6 bases). Germline V CDR1 and CDR2: WNHNN, SYGVQD (reference sequence). Trimming left V 2 bases short and J 6 bases short, with 11 bases between. This CDR3 spans 13 amino acids. This CDR3 reads CASSEATGREQYF. Here the CDR3 DNA reads TGCGCCAGCAGTGAGGCCACAGGGCGCGAGCAGTACTTC.

The CDR3 DNA is TGTGCCAGCAGTGAACAGGGGAAGGACACTGAAGCTTTCTTT. This encodes CASSEQGKDTEAFF. The chain combines TRBV28 with TRBJ1-1, with TRBD1 matching 7 bases. Looked up from germline, CDR1 is MDHEN and CDR2 is SYDVKM. V lost 5 bases, J lost 3 bases, and 6 bases stayed unmatched. The length of the CDR3 is 14 residues. Based on the CDR3 plus reference TRBV28 and TRBJ1-1, the full variable domain is DVKVTQSSRYLVKRTGEKVFLECVQDMDHENMFWYRQDPGLGLRLIYFSYDVKMKEKGDIPEGYSVSREKKERFSLILESASTNQTSMYLCASSEQGKDTEAFFGQGTRLTVV.

The chain links TRBV7-3 to TRBJ2-7; TRBD1 agrees at 8 bases. J was trimmed by 0 bases and V by 5 bases; bases with no gene match: 6. The CDR3 is 15 amino acids. Germline CDR1 reads SGHTA; CDR2 reads FQGTGA. The CDR3 protein is CASSPWGQDSYEQYF. The CDR3 DNA reads as TGTGCCAGCAGCCCATGGGGACAGGACTCCTACGAGCAGTACTTC.

This clone was picked up a small number of times. The rearrangement joins TRBV5-6 to TRBJ1-2; D is undetermined. In germline, CDR1 is SGHDT, CDR2 YYEEEE. Trimming removed 4 bases at V and 5 bases at J, with 15 bases between. The CDR3 is made up of 14 amino acids. CDR3 DNA: TGTGCCAGCAGCCGCGGCGGATTTAAGTATGGCTACACCTTC. Amino acids: CASSRGGFKYGYTF.

The rearrangement uses TRBV10-1 and TRBJ2-5; 8 bases align to TRBD2. Germline V gene sequence: CDR1 WNHNN, CDR2 SYGVQD (reference sequence). V shed 11 bases and J 5 bases; nucleotides not matched to a gene: 16. The CDR3 is 15 residues long. The CDR3 loop is CARHTQREKWETQYF. Written as DNA, the CDR3 is TGCGCCCGACACACACAGCGGGAGAAGTGGGAGACCCAGTACTTC.

The rearrangement uses TRBV7-2 and TRBJ1-1; D gene ambiguous. This CDR3 has 15 amino acids. The germline CDR1 and CDR2 sequences are SGHTA and FQGNSA. The germline V and J ends were trimmed by 2 bases and 1 base, with 11 bases remaining between them. The CDR3 region is CASSLSGVTNTEAFF. Written as DNA, the CDR3 is TGTGCCAGCAGCTTATCCGGGGTTACGAACACTGAAGCTTTCTTT.

The genes are TRBV27 and TRBJ1-1; tentative D call: TRBD1 (5 bases). V shed 8 bases and J shed 1 base, with 11 bases lying between them. CDR1 and CDR2 (germline): MNHEY, SMNVEV (reference sequence). This CDR3 is built from 13 residues. CDR3 DNA: TGTGCCAGCGCGCGGACACAGAACACTGAAGCTTTCTTT. This gives the protein CASARTQNTEAFF.

The rearrangement links TRBV9 to TRBJ1-2, with 7 bases that match TRBD1. Losses at the gene ends were 4 bases for V and 4 bases for J; bases not matched to a gene: 10. This CDR3 has 15 amino acids. In germline, CDR1 is SGDLS, CDR2 YYNGEE. In DNA form, the CDR3 reads TGTGCCAGCAGCCCCGAAGTTTCAGGGGGCTATGGCTACACCTTC. This encodes CASSPEVSGGYGYTF.

The chain employs TRBV3-1 (or the pseudogene TRBV3-2) and TRBJ2-5; TRBD1 matches at 10 bases. From germline, CDR1 is LGHDT and CDR2 YNNKEL (reference sequence). This CDR3 is 15 amino acids long. J was trimmed by 5 bases and V by 2 bases; bases with no gene match: 5. CDR3 loop: CASSQPSTGGETQYF. The CDR3 DNA is TGTGCCAGCAGCCAACCCTCGACAGGGGGCGAGACCCAGTACTTC.

This clone qualifies as medium-sized (0.01 to 0.1%). The chain is built from TRBV4-1 and TRBJ2-7; perhaps TRBD2 as D (5 bases). Trimming cost V 4 bases and J 3 bases, with 7 bases left between them. Germline lookup yields CDR1 MGHRA and CDR2 YSYEKL. The CDR3 is 12 residues long. This CDR3 reads CASSPEGYEQYF. The CDR3 DNA is TGCGCCAGCAGCCCCGAGGGCTACGAGCAGTACTTC.

V usage is TRBV7-2 and J usage is TRBJ2-1; 8 nucleotides line up with TRBD1. CDR3 length equals 16 residues. Germline-derived CDR1 and CDR2 are SGHTA and FQGNSA. J gave up 2 bases and V 1 base, and 4 bases lay outside the gene matches. The CDR3 region has the DNA TGTGCCAGCAGCTTAGTGGGGGGACAGGCCTACAATGAGCAGTTCTTC. Its translation: CASSLVGGQAYNEQFF. Together with reference TRBV7-2 and TRBJ2-1, the CDR3 gives the full variable domain: GAGVSQSPSNKVTEKGKDVELRCDPISGHTALYWYRQSLGQGLEFLIYFQGNSAPDKSGLPSDRFSAERTGGSVSTLTIQRTQQEDSAVYLCASSLVGGQAYNEQFFGPGTRLTVL.

The gene calls are TRBV9 and TRBJ1-4, with D possibly TRBD1 on 6 matching bases. V lost 4 bases to trimming and J lost 7 bases, with 17 bases between them. CDR3 size: 15 residues. Germline values: CDR1 SGDLS, CDR2 YYNGEE. The CDR3 sequence: CASSTTGTRTEKLFF. CDR3 nucleotides: TGTGCCAGCAGCACCACCGGGACACGAACTGAAAAACTGTTTTTT.

The V gene is TRBV4-3, the J gene TRBJ2-5; no reliable D call. The CDR3 length is 15 residues. CDR1 is LGHNA and CDR2 is YSLEER in the germline V gene. V shed 0 bases and J shed 1 base, with 9 bases lying between them. This CDR3 is CASSQDATVQETQYF. The CDR3 coding sequence is TGCGCCAGCAGCCAAGACGCCACGGTCCAAGAGACCCAGTACTTC.

V usage is TRBV7-8 and J usage is TRBJ1-5; the match to TRBD1 covers 10 bases. Germline CDR1 SGHVS, CDR2 FQNEAQ. Trimming cost V 10 bases and J 6 bases; bases outside gene matches: 18. This CDR3 is 17 amino acids long. Here the CDR3 DNA reads TGTGCCACTTCGACGGACGAAGACAGGGGGCTCGGTCAGCCCCAGCATTTT. It translates to CATSTDEDRGLGQPQHF.